The 15 T cell receptor beta chains listed next were all sequenced from one sample in a study of OX40 agonist ivuxolimab in advanced cancers. Clones were read by immunoSEQ multiplex PCR, and TCRdb kept only the in-frame ones, dropping some. The repertoire holds about 19,000 clones, approximately 80% seen once, with roughly 20% in the top ten. Sequencing used CD4+ or CD8+ T cells sorted from blood, obtained in a trial of the OX40 agonist ivuxolimab. The receptors derive from an adult with an advanced solid tumor such as melanoma, head and neck, liver or kidney cancer.

The chain carries TRBV4-3 and TRBJ2-1; 8 nucleotides line up with TRBD2. From germline, CDR1 is LGHNA and CDR2 YSLEER. Trimming removed 0 bases from V and 7 bases from J; junction bases left unmatched: 8. The CDR3 has 16 amino acids. The CDR3 DNA follows: TGCGCCAGCAGCCAAGAGGAAACGGGAGGGAATAATGAGCAGTTCTTC. It codes for CASSQEETGGNNEQFF.

In its sample, this clone was seen a few times. This rearrangement joins TRBV5-4 to TRBJ2-2, with 9 bases lining up with TRBD2. The CDR3 has 14 residues. Germline V gene lookup returns CDR1 SGHNT and CDR2 YYREEE (reference sequence). V was pared by 2 bases and J by 7 bases, with 3 bases of the junction left unmatched. CDR3 in DNA: TGTGCCAGCAGCTTTCGCGGGGGGGTCGGGGAGCTGTTTTTT. This codes for CASSFRGGVGELFF.

V usage is TRBV7-6 and J usage is TRBJ2-1; D gene unclear. Trimming stripped 2 bases from V and 9 bases from J, with 14 bases between. The CDR3 runs 14 residues. In germline, CDR1 is SGHVS, CDR2 FNYEAQ. The CDR3 loop is CASSLLSAELEQFF. The CDR3 DNA reads as TGTGCCAGCAGCTTACTCAGCGCCGAGCTTGAGCAGTTCTTC.

This rearrangement joins TRBV5-6 to TRBJ1-3, with D possibly being TRBD1 (5 bases). Germline V gene sequence: CDR1 SGHDT, CDR2 YYEEEE. The CDR3 consists of 15 residues. The V and J ends lost 6 bases and 2 bases respectively, with 15 bases between them. CDR3 protein: CASKVRGIAGNTIYF. The CDR3 DNA reads as TGTGCCAGCAAGGTGAGGGGAATTGCTGGAAACACCATATATTTT.

The chain couples TRBV27 to TRBJ2-2; D ambiguous. This CDR3 is built from 12 residues. Germline loops: CDR1 MNHEY, CDR2 SMNVEV (reference sequence). Trimming pared 6 bases from V and 3 bases from J, leaving 5 bases between. CDR3 sequence (DNA): TGTGCCAGCAGGCATTACACCGGGGAGCTGTTTTTT. Protein sequence: CASRHYTGELFF.

The chain couples TRBV15 to TRBJ2-3, with D tentatively TRBD1 or TRBD2 (5 bases each). V dropped 5 bases and J dropped 4 bases, with 10 bases sitting between them. The CDR3 has 13 residues. CDR1 and CDR2 (germline): LNHNV, YYDKDF (reference sequence). The CDR3 loop is CATSEGTADTQYF. In nucleotides, the CDR3 is TGTGCCACCAGCGAAGGGACCGCAGATACGCAGTATTTT. Full variable domain (missing parts from reference TRBV15 and TRBJ2-3): DAMVIQNPRYQVTQFGKPVTLSCSQTLNHNVMYWYQQKSSQAPKLLFHYYDKDFNNEADTPDNFQSRRPNTSFCFLDIRSPGLGDTAMYLCATSEGTADTQYFGPGTRLTVL.

This chain uses TRBV10-3 with TRBJ2-3, with 8 nucleotides matching TRBD2. CDR1 and CDR2 (germline): ENHRY, SYGVKD. J gave up 0 bases and V 2 bases, and 19 bases lay outside the gene matches. The CDR3 is 21 residues long. CDR3 in amino acids: CAISEPTGGVAGTSSTDTQYF. Written as DNA, the CDR3 is TGTGCCATCAGTGAGCCCACCGGAGGGGTAGCGGGGACCTCTAGCACAGATACGCAGTATTTT.

This chain links TRBV19 with TRBJ2-1; the D is unclear. V gave up 1 base and J gave up 4 bases, with 8 bases separating them. The germline V gene has CDR1 LNHDA and CDR2 SQIVND (reference sequence). The length of the CDR3 is 14 residues. The CDR3 region is CASSIGGLYNEQFF. In DNA, the CDR3 is TGTGCCAGTAGTATAGGAGGTCTTTACAATGAGCAGTTCTTC. Drawing the rest from reference TRBV19 and TRBJ2-1, the complete variable domain is DGGITQSPKYLFRKEGQNVTLSCEQNLNHDAMYWYRQDPGQGLRLIYYSQIVNDFQKGDIAEGYSVSREKKESFPLTVTSAQKNPTAFYLCASSIGGLYNEQFFGPGTRLTVL.

This clone was detected a few times. Additional DNA sequences in this sample encode the identical CDR3. The V gene is TRBV27, the J gene TRBJ2-5; D is tentatively TRBD1 or TRBD2 (5 bases each). The V gene's germline CDR1 is MNHEY and CDR2 SMNVEV (reference sequence). The CDR3 extends over 13 amino acids. Trimming removed 1 base from V and 2 bases from J, with 5 bases in between. CDR3: CASSLWGQETQYF. The DNA of the CDR3 is TGTGCCAGCAGTTTATGGGGGCAAGAGACCCAGTACTTC.

The gene calls are TRBV7-2 and TRBJ1-1; no definite D call. Germline CDR1 reads SGHTA; CDR2 reads FQGNSA. The CDR3 sequence is 13 residues long. The germline V and J ends were trimmed by 0 bases and 6 bases, with 8 bases remaining between them. Written as DNA, the CDR3 is TGTGCCAGCAGCTTAGCGAGTCGAGCTGAAGCTTTCTTT. Encoded protein: CASSLASRAEAFF.

This chain links TRBV4-1 with TRBJ1-1, with D possibly TRBD1 on 5 matching bases. CDR3 length: 14 amino acids. V dropped 1 base and J dropped 8 bases, with 14 bases sitting between them. CDR1 and CDR2 (germline): MGHRA, YSYEKL. CDR3 in amino acids: CASSQVSLGGEAFF. The CDR3 DNA reads as TGCGCCAGCAGCCAAGTCAGTCTTGGGGGGGAAGCTTTCTTT.

This clone has only a few counts. The chain is built from TRBV4-3 and TRBJ2-1; no firm D call. Trimming left V 1 base short and J 9 bases short, with 13 bases between. The CDR3 has 14 residues. Germline V lookup: CDR1 LGHNA, CDR2 YSLEER. The CDR3 DNA sequence: TGCGCCAGCAGCCAAGGTGTGGTCTTGAGTGAGCAGTTCTTC. It yields the protein CASSQGVVLSEQFF.

This chain connects TRBV9 to TRBJ2-5; 8 bases match TRBD2. Germline assignment: CDR1 SGDLS and CDR2 YYNGEE. V shed 0 bases, J shed 5 bases, and the junction held 0 bases outside the gene matches. The length of the CDR3 is 13 residues. The CDR3 nucleotides are TGTGCCAGCAGCGTAGTAGCGGGGGAGACCCAGTACTTC. Translating gives CASSVVAGETQYF.

The chain uses TRBV13 and TRBJ2-7, with 10 bases aligning to TRBD2. The V gene's germline CDR1 is PRHDT and CDR2 FYEKMQ (reference sequence). The CDR3 is 13 amino acids. The V segment lost 11 bases and the J segment 0 bases; nucleotides outside the gene matches: 4. This chain's CDR3 is CACGTSDSYEQYF. As DNA, the CDR3 is TGTGCCTGCGGGACTAGCGACTCCTACGAGCAGTACTTC.

The V call is TRBV4-3, the J call TRBJ2-2, with D hard to call. With 0 bases removed from V and 2 bases from J, the gap between germline ends came to 10 bases. This CDR3 has 16 residues. CDR1 LGHNA and CDR2 YSLEER come from the germline V gene. The chain's CDR3 is CASSQDGVDNTGELFF. For the CDR3, the DNA is TGCGCCAGCAGCCAAGATGGGGTAGATAACACCGGGGAGCTGTTTTTT.